This is a list of T cell receptor beta chains from one sample in a study of regulatory T cells in long-lasting Graves disease. TCRdb re-called the multiplex PCR reads through MiXCR, storing one row per CDR3 protein. In the table there are 680,000 or so distinct CDR3 sequences, approximately 15% of which are singletons. These same records also appear under a second study, on T cells in Graves' hyperthyroidism and ophthalmopathy.

The sample in question was peripheral blood mononuclear cells (PBMCs), obtained at new diagnosis, from a patient treated with antithyroid drugs. All receptors come from a young woman with Graves disease. CDR3s include the opening cysteine and the closing phenylalanine or tryptophan. The D gene is left open where the match is weak. Clone size appears in some rows only: once, few, many, or a class for an expanded clone.

D gene,clone size,J gene,V gene,CDR3 DNA,CDR3 protein
-,few,TRBJ2-1,TRBV5-1,TGCGCCAGCAAGTGGCGGTGGACTACCCACAATGAGCAGTTCTTC,CASKWRWTTHNEQFF
TRBD2,few,TRBJ2-7,TRBV3-1,TGTGCCAGCAGCACTAGCGGGGGGGGCCTCGAGCAGTACTTC,CASSTSGGGLEQYF
-,few,TRBJ1-4,TRBV28,TGTGCCAGCAGTTCGGAAAGGGGCGCCGGGAATGAAAAACTGTTTTTT,CASSSERGAGNEKLFF
TRBD1,-,TRBJ2-7,TRBV5-1,TGCGCCAGCAGCTTGGTCTTCGGGACAGGGGTCTACGAGCAGTACTTC,CASSLVFGTGVYEQYF
-,-,TRBJ2-7,TRBV28,TGTGCCAGCAGGTACCAGTACGAGCAGTACTTC,CASRYQYEQYF
-,many,TRBJ2-1,TRBV2,TGTGCCAGCAGTGAAGCGGTAAATGAGCAGTTCTTC,CASSEAVNEQFF
TRBD1,many,TRBJ1-5,TRBV2,TGTGCCAGCAGGGGACAGGGAGTAGGCGCTCAGCCCCAGCATTTT,CASRGQGVGAQPQHF
-,many,TRBJ1-1,TRBV2,TGTGCCAGCAGGACCGATCTGAACACTGAAGCTTTCTTT,CASRTDLNTEAFF
TRBD1,many,TRBJ2-7,TRBV12-3/TRBV12-4,TGTGCCAGCAGTGAAGCGCTCCGGACAGGGAGAGCCTACGAGCAGTACTTC,CASSEALRTGRAYEQYF
-,few,TRBJ1-3,TRBV18,TGTGCCAGCTCACCACCCGACAGGACCTCTGGAAACACCATATATTTT,CASSPPDRTSGNTIYF
-,-,TRBJ1-1,TRBV6-1,TGTGCCAGCAGTGTGGCGCGGGGACGGACCGGGGCCACTGAAGCTTTCTTT,CASSVARGRTGATEAFF
-,few,TRBJ2-1,TRBV20-1,TGCAGTGCCCGCACCTCGATCGGGCAGTTCTTC,CSARTSIGQFF
-,many,TRBJ1-5,TRBV28,TGTGCCAGCCTTGTCTTCGGCCAGCCCCAGCATTTT,CASLVFGQPQHF
TRBD1,many,TRBJ2-7,TRBV28,TGTGCCGTAACAGGGGGCTCATCCTACGAGCAGTACTTC,CAVTGGSSYEQYF
TRBD1,many,TRBJ1-6,TRBV20-1,TGCAGTGCTAGAGAAGGGGGACAGGCCCTTAATTCACCCCTCCACTTT,CSAREGGQALNSPLHF
TRBD1,many,TRBJ1-2,TRBV3-1,TGTGCCAGCAGCCAAGGACAGGGGACCTACACCTTC,CASSQGQGTYTF
-,many,TRBJ2-7,TRBV6-2/TRBV6-3,TGTGCCAGCAGTTACGGGATCTCTGGAAGGGCCTACGAGCAGTACTTC,CASSYGISGRAYEQYF
-,many,TRBJ2-5,TRBV24-1,TGTGCCACCAGTGATTCCCAAGCGGGTCGGCGCGAGACCCAGTACTTC,CATSDSQAGRRETQYF
-,few,TRBJ2-4,TRBV28,TGTGCCAGCAGTTTATCGGGTGGGTTAAGTGGTCCCAAAAACATTCAGTACTTC,CASSLSGGLSGPKNIQYF
TRBD1,many,TRBJ2-7,TRBV11-1,TGTGCCAGCAGCTTAGATCAGGGGGCCTACGAGCAGTACTTC,CASSLDQGAYEQYF
-,-,TRBJ2-2,TRBV3-1,TGTGCCAGCAGCCTAGATCCGAACACCGGGGAGCTGTTTTTT,CASSLDPNTGELFF
-,once,TRBJ1-2,TRBV19,TGTGCCAGTAGTATCAGTTCAGGGTCCAACTATGGCTACACCTTC,CASSISSGSNYGYTF
-,-,TRBJ2-7,TRBV18,TGTGCCAGCTCACCACCGAAGGGGAACGAGCAGTACTTC,CASSPPKGNEQYF
-,many,TRBJ1-1,TRBV3-1,TGTGCCAGCAGCCAAGAAGGGGTGCTTGAAGCTTTCTTT,CASSQEGVLEAFF
-,-,TRBJ2-7,TRBV12-3/TRBV12-4,TGTGCCAGCAGTTCCACACCCATTAGGGGGATACGGGACGAGCAGTACTTC,CASSSTPIRGIRDEQYF
TRBD1,-,TRBJ2-3,TRBV5-1,TGCGCCAGCAGCGGGGACAGCTCCATAGTCCCAGATACGCAGTATTTT,CASSGDSSIVPDTQYF
-,many,TRBJ2-7,TRBV28,TGTGCCAGCAGTTTCCAGCACTACGAGCAGTACTTC,CASSFQHYEQYF
-,few,TRBJ2-3,TRBV20-1,TGCAGTGCCAGCAGGGCGCCCACAGATACGCAGTATTTT,CSASRAPTDTQYF
-,many,TRBJ1-1,TRBV18,TGTGCCAGCTCACAGAAACCTGAAGCTTTCTTT,CASSQKPEAFF
-,few,TRBJ1-5,TRBV6-2/TRBV6-3,TGTGCCAGCAGTTATCGGCTGGGGGGGAATCAGCCCCAGCATTTT,CASSYRLGGNQPQHF
-,few,TRBJ2-7,TRBV18,TGTGCCAGCTCACCAACCGGACAGACCTCTACCTACGAGCAGTACTTC,CASSPTGQTSTYEQYF
TRBD2,-,TRBJ2-1,TRBV25-1,TGTGCCAGCAGTGGATTCCAAGGAGGCGGGACTAGCGGGAGTTATGAGCAGTTCTTC,CASSGFQGGGTSGSYEQFF
TRBD1,-,TRBJ2-7,TRBV20-1,TGCAGTGCTAGAGATCGGGGGACAGGGAATATCTACGAGCAGTACTTC,CSARDRGTGNIYEQYF
TRBD1,-,TRBJ1-4,TRBV5-1,TGCGCCAGCAGCGGACAGGGAGGTTATGGTGAAAAACTGTTTTTT,CASSGQGGYGEKLFF
-,-,TRBJ1-1,TRBV4-1,TGCGCCAGCAGCCTAAATGGGCAGGAAGCTTTCTTT,CASSLNGQEAFF
-,-,TRBJ1-1,TRBV19,TGTGCCAGTAGTTCCCTCTCCCAGGGAGGCACTGAAGCTTTCTTT,CASSSLSQGGTEAFF
-,many,TRBJ2-5,TRBV28,TGTGCCAGCAGTTCCGCAGGATGGCAGGCGAGGGAGACCCAGTACTTC,CASSSAGWQARETQYF
TRBD2,few,TRBJ2-5,TRBV10-3,TGTGCCATCAGTGAGACCCTAGCGGGAGGTAGAGAGACCCAGTACTTC,CAISETLAGGRETQYF
-,-,TRBJ1-2,TRBV20-1,TGCAGTGCTAGAGTGGGAAAAGTAGGGGGGCGTGGCTACACCTTC,CSARVGKVGGRGYTF
TRBD1,many,TRBJ2-7,TRBV28,TGTGCCAGCAGTTCAGGGGGCCCTAGATCCTACGAGCAGTACTTC,CASSSGGPRSYEQYF
TRBD2,many,TRBJ2-3,TRBV12-3/TRBV12-4,TGTGCCGTCGCGGGAGGGGAAGCAGATACGCAGTATTTT,CAVAGGEADTQYF
-,-,TRBJ1-1,TRBV18,TGTGCCAGCTCAAGGATGACAGTTGGGAACACTGAAGCTTTCTTT,CASSRMTVGNTEAFF
-,many,TRBJ1-1,TRBV5-1,TGCGCCAGCAGCTTGTCGGCAACAGGGAACACTGAAGCTTTCTTT,CASSLSATGNTEAFF
TRBD1,-,TRBJ1-5,TRBV24-1,TGTGCCACTAGAAGACAGCCGAGACAGGGTTGCTTTCGGAGCAATCAGCCCCAGCATTTT,CATRRQPRQGCFRSNQPQHF
TRBD2,-,TRBJ2-1,TRBV5-1,TGCGCCAGCAGGGAACCTAGCGGGAGCAATAACTATCCCCATGAGCAGTTCTTC,CASREPSGSNNYPHEQFF
TRBD1,many,TRBJ2-6,TRBV5-1,TGTGCCAGCAGTCCAGGGGGCTCTGGGGCCAACGTCCTGACTTTC,CASSPGGSGANVLTF
-,few,TRBJ1-2,TRBV20-1,TGCAGTGCTGCCCGGGACTTCTATGGCTACACCTTC,CSAARDFYGYTF
-,many,TRBJ1-6,TRBV28,TGTGCCAGCAGGATCCGGGCCTTGAATTCACCCCTCCACTTT,CASRIRALNSPLHF
-,many,TRBJ1-5,TRBV28,TGTGCCAGCAGTTTCGCCGATAGCAATCAGCCCCAGCATTTT,CASSFADSNQPQHF
-,-,TRBJ2-7,TRBV9,TGTGCCAGCAGCGTAGGGGTTGGCACCTACGGGCAGTACTTC,CASSVGVGTYGQYF